The sequence of this T cell receptor (beta chain) was determined in a study of blood T cell repertoires in COVID-19. Background on the study: Both acute and convalescent COVID-19 samples were obtained from the United States, Italy and Spain. From T cells, B-cell-depleted T cells, or PBMCs came the material, which was cDNA or gDNA.

The CDR3 sequence is 13 residues long. V was shortened by 0 bases and J by 9 bases, with 9 bases between the two germline ends. In the source study's methods: It was from reference gene primer amplification that nucleated cell counts were estimated. Some clones are missing from TCRdb's copy, which holds only in-frame ones; the method was immunoSEQ multiplex PCR. The V and J calls and the clone size are those of that table, but D and trimming were determined from the DNA. The sample carries around 260,000 clones, less than 90% recorded once. The receptor was isolated from a man in his sixties who had recovered from COVID-19. The sequenced material came from peripheral blood. The V call is TRBV12-3 or TRBV12-4, the J call TRBJ2-1; D is undetermined. This CDR3 reads CASSLARDFEQFF. For the CDR3, the DNA is TGTGCCAGCAGTTTAGCGCGAGACTTTGAGCAGTTCTTC.